The rows below give T cell receptor beta chains drawn from one sample of a study of response to subunit inactivated influenza vaccine. TCRdb processed the RT-PCR reads anew with MiXCR; each CDR3 protein has one entry. The sample yields roughly 290,000 distinct CDR3 sequences, just over 20% seen once. This specimen was PBMCs from blood, taken about 20 months after vaccination. The receptors stem from a man between 50 and 70 years old who received an inactivated influenza vaccine. Both conserved end residues are part of each CDR3. The D gene is left open where the match is weak. Size is stated for part of the rows, as once, few or many counts, or as a class when the clone is expanded.

TRBV7-9	.	TRBJ2-7	.	CASSITGWSVWEQYF	TGTGCCAGCAGCATTACAGGGTGGTCTGTATGGGAGCAGTACTTC
TRBV20-1	.	TRBJ1-3	.	CSARAWGRTTPGNTIYF	TGCAGTGCTAGAGCTTGGGGGCGGACTACGCCTGGAAACACCATATATTTT
TRBV28	.	TRBJ1-5	few	CASSGPRPQHF	TGTGCCAGCAGTGGCCCCCGGCCCCAGCATTTT
TRBV5-5	.	TRBJ1-6	few	CASSLGGNQILHF	TGTGCCAGCAGCTTGGGCGGGAATCAAATCCTCCACTTT
TRBV10-2	.	TRBJ1-3	few	CASREQLSGNTIYF	TGCGCCAGCAGAGAACAGCTCTCTGGAAACACCATATATTTT
TRBV6-2/TRBV6-3	TRBD1	TRBJ1-5	few	CASSKPRTGGWSNQPQHF	TGTGCCAGCAGCAAACCTAGGACAGGGGGCTGGAGCAATCAGCCCCAGCATTTT
TRBV29-1	.	TRBJ2-3	few	CSVDGAASTDTQYF	TGCAGCGTTGATGGGGCAGCTAGCACAGATACGCAGTATTTT
TRBV25-1	.	TRBJ2-1	few	CASRSGLGQFF	TGTGCCAGCAGATCTGGCCTTGGGCAGTTCTTC
TRBV4-1	.	TRBJ1-4	few	CASSQDSGENEKLFF	TGCGCCAGCAGCCAAGATAGTGGGGAGAATGAAAAACTGTTTTTT
TRBV7-2	TRBD1	TRBJ1-1	few	CASSSWTGNTEAFF	TGTGCCAGCAGCTCCTGGACAGGGAACACTGAAGCTTTCTTT
TRBV11-1	.	TRBJ2-6	.	CASSLLPGQKSGANVLTF	TGTGCCAGCAGCTTACTACCGGGACAAAAATCTGGGGCCAACGTCCTGACTTTC
TRBV7-9	.	TRBJ1-6	.	CASSSQGRGSPLHF	TGTGCCAGCAGCTCGCAGGGTAGAGGCTCACCCCTCCACTTT
TRBV29-1	.	TRBJ1-1	.	CSVVLGMGKAFF	TGCAGCGTTGTATTAGGTATGGGGAAAGCTTTCTTT
TRBV6-1	.	TRBJ1-2	.	CASSPNRVYGYTF	TGTGCCAGCAGCCCGAACAGGGTCTATGGCTACACCTTC
TRBV28	TRBD1	TRBJ1-5	.	CASGQSGQGYQPQHF	TGTGCCAGCGGTCAATCGGGACAGGGGTATCAGCCCCAGCATTTT
TRBV20-1	.	TRBJ1-5	.	CSARDELDYQPQHF	TGCAGTGCTAGAGATGAGTTGGATTATCAGCCCCAGCATTTT
TRBV20-1	.	TRBJ2-4	few	CSARDFEGTLAKNIQYF	TGCAGTGCTAGAGATTTTGAGGGGACTCTAGCCAAAAACATTCAGTACTTC
TRBV5-1	.	TRBJ2-3	many	CASSLAYVGGGIDTQYF	TGCGCCAGCAGCTTGGCCTACGTTGGAGGAGGGATAGATACGCAGTATTTT
TRBV20-1	TRBD2	TRBJ2-5	.	CSARGLLAGYQETQYF	TGCAGTGCTAGAGGTTTGCTAGCGGGGTACCAAGAGACCCAGTACTTC
TRBV6-1	.	TRBJ1-1	.	CASRVRMNTEAFF	TGTGCCAGCAGGGTGAGAATGAACACTGAAGCTTTCTTT